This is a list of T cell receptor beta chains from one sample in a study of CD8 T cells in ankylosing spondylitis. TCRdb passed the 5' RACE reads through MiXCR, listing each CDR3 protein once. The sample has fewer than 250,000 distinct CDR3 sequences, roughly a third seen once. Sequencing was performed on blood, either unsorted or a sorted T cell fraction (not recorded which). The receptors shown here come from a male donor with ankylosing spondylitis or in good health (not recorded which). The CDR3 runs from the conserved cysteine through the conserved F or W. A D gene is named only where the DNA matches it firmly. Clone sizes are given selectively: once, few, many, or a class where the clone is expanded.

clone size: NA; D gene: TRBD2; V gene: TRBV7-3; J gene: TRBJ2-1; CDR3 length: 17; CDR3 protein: CASSSPRTSGGNGEQFF; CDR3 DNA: TGTGCCAGCAGCTCCCCCAGGACTAGCGGGGGTAATGGTGAGCAGTTCTTC
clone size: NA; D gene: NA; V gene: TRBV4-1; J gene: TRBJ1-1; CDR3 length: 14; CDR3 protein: CASSQGGAGTEAFF; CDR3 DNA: TGCGCCAGCAGCCAAGGTGGGGCCGGGACTGAAGCTTTCTTT
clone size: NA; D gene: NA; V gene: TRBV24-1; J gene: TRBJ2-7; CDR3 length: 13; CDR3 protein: CATSDLRWGEQYF; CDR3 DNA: TGTGCCACCAGTGATTTGCGATGGGGCGAGCAGTACTTC
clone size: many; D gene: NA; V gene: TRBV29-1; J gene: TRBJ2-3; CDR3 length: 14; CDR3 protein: CSARTDAAGDTQYF; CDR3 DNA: TGCAGCGCCAGAACGGACGCCGCTGGGGATACGCAGTATTTT
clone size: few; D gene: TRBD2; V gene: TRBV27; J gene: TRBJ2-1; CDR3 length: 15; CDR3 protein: CASSLGSGGRDEQFF; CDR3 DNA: TGTGCCAGCAGTTTAGGCAGCGGGGGGCGCGATGAGCAGTTCTTC
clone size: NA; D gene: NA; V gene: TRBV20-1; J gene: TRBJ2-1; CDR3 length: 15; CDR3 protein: CSASGRDWAYNEQFF; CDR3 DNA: TGCAGTGCTAGTGGCCGGGACTGGGCCTACAATGAGCAGTTCTTC
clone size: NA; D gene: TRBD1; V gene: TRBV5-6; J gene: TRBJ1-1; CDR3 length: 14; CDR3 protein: CASSPGGTALEAFF; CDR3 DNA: TGTGCCAGCAGCCCAGGGGGGACAGCACTTGAAGCTTTCTTT
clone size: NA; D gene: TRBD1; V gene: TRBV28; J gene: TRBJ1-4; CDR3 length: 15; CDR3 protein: CASRSGQEINEKLFF; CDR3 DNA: TGTGCCAGCAGATCCGGACAGGAGATTAATGAAAAACTGTTTTTT
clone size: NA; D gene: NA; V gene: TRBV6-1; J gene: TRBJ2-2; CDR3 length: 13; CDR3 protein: CATRNANTGELFF; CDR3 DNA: TGTGCCACCCGAAACGCGAACACCGGGGAGCTGTTTTTT
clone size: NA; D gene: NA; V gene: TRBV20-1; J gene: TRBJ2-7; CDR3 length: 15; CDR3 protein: CSASGQTTSRSEQYF; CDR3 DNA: TGCAGTGCTTCCGGGCAGACTACTTCGAGGAGTGAGCAGTACTTC
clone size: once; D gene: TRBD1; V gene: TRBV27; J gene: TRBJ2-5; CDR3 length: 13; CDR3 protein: CASSWTGQETQYF; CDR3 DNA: TGTGCCAGCAGTTGGACAGGTCAAGAGACCCAGTACTTC
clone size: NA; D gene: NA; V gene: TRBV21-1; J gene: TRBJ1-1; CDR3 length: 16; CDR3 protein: CASSKLSKGRDTEAFF; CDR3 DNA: TGTGCCAGCAGCAAACTGTCTAAGGGGCGGGACACTGAAGCTTTCTTT
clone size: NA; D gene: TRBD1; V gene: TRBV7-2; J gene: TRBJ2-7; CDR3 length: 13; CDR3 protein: CASSSTGGNEQYF; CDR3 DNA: TGTGCCAGCAGCTCCACAGGGGGAAACGAGCAGTACTTC
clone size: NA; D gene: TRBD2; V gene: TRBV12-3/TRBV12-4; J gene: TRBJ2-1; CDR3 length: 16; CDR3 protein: CASVNSGGAQFDEQFF; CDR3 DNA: TGTGCCAGCGTAAATAGCGGGGGGGCCCAATTCGATGAGCAGTTCTTC
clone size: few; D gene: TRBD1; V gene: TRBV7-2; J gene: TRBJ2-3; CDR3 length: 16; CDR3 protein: CASSLWGQGFTDTQYF; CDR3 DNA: TGTGCCAGCAGCTTGTGGGGACAGGGGTTCACAGATACGCAGTATTTT
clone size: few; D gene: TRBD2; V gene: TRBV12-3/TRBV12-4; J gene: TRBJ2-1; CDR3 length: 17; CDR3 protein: CASSATALAGGPNEQFF; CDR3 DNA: TGTGCCAGCAGCGCCACTGCCCTAGCGGGGGGGCCGAATGAGCAGTTCTTC
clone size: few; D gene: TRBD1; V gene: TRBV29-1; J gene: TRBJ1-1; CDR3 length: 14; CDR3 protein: CSVVNGAGGFEAFF; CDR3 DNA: TGCAGCGTAGTAAACGGGGCAGGGGGCTTTGAAGCTTTCTTT
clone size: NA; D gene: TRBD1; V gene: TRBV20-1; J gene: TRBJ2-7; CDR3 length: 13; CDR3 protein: CSVPGQGVYEQYF; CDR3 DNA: TGCAGTGTCCCGGGGCAGGGGGTTTACGAGCAGTACTTC
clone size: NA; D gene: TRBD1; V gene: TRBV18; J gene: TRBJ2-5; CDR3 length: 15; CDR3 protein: CASSPPETGEETQYF; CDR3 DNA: TGTGCCAGCTCACCACCAGAGACAGGGGAAGAGACCCAGTACTTC
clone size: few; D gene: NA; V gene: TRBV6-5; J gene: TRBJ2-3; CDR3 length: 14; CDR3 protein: CASSLEGGTDTQYF; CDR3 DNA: TGTGCCAGCAGTTTAGAGGGTGGCACAGATACGCAGTATTTT
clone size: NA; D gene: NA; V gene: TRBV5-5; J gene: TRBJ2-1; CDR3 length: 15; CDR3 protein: CASSFVRGNYNEQFF; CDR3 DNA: TGTGCCAGCAGCTTCGTCCGGGGGAATTACAATGAGCAGTTCTTC
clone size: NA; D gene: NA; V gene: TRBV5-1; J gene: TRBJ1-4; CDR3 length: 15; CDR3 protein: CASSPGGTQNEKLFF; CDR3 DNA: TGCGCCAGCAGCCCCGGCGGGACACAAAATGAAAAACTGTTTTTT
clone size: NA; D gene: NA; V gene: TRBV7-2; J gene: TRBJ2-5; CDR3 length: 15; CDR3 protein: CASSLAWMSGETQYF; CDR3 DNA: TGTGCCAGCAGCTTAGCGTGGATGTCAGGAGAGACCCAGTACTTC
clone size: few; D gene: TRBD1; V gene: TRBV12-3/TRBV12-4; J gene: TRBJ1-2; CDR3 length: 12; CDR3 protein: CATVDRGHGYTF; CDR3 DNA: TGTGCCACCGTTGACAGGGGGCATGGCTACACCTTC
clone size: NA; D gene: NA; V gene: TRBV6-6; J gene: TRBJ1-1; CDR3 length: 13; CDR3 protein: CASSSGAGAGAFF; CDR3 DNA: TGTGCCAGCAGTTCCGGGGCGGGGGCGGGAGCTTTCTTT
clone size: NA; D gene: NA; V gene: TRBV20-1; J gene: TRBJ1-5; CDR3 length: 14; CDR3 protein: CSVSRGRESQPQHF; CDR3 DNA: TGCAGTGTTTCGAGGGGCAGGGAAAGCCAGCCCCAGCATTTT
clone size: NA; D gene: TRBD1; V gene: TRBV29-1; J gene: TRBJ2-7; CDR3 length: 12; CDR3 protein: CSVETGAYEQYF; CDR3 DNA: TGCAGCGTTGAAACAGGGGCCTACGAGCAGTACTTC
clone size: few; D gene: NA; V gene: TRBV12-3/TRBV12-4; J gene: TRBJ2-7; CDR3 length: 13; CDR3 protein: CASKWTNSYEQYF; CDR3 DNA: TGTGCCAGCAAGTGGACTAACTCCTACGAGCAGTACTTC
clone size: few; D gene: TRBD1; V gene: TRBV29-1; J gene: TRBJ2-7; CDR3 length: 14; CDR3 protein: CSVAFGQGPYEQYF; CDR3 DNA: TGCAGCGTTGCCTTTGGACAGGGGCCCTACGAGCAGTACTTC
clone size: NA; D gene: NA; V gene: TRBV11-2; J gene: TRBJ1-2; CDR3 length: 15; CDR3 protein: CASSKRQMLDYGYTF; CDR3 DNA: TGTGCCAGCAGCAAACGACAGATGTTAGACTATGGCTACACCTTC
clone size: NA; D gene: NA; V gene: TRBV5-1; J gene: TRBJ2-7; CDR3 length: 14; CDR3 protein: CASSTGTSTYEQYF; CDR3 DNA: TGCGCCAGCAGCACTGGGACTTCGACCTACGAGCAGTACTTC
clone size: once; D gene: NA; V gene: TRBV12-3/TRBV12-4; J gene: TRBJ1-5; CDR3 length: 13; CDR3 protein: CASSPPGYQPQHF; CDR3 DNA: TGTGCCAGCAGCCCCCCGGGCTATCAGCCCCAGCATTTT
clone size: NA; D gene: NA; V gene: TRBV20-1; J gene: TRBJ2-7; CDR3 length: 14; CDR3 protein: CSARDYPGAGEQYF; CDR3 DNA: TGCAGTGCTAGAGATTACCCAGGGGCGGGTGAGCAGTACTTC
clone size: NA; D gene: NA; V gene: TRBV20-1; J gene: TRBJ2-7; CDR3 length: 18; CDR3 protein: CSAIGAGTLGLGIYEQYF; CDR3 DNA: TGCAGTGCAATTGGGGCGGGAACACTGGGGTTGGGAATCTACGAGCAGTACTTC
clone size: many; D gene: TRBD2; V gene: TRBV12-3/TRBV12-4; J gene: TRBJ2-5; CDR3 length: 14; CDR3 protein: CASSPGLAEETQYF; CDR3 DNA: TGTGCCAGCAGCCCCGGACTAGCGGAAGAGACCCAGTACTTC
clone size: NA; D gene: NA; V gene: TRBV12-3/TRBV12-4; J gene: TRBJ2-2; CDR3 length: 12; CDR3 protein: CASRPRAGELFF; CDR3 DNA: TGTGCCAGCAGACCGAGGGCCGGGGAGCTGTTTTTT
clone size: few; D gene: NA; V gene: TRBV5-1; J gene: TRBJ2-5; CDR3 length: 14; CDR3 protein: CASSLYGGEETQYF; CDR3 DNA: TGCGCCAGCAGCTTATACGGGGGAGAAGAGACCCAGTACTTC
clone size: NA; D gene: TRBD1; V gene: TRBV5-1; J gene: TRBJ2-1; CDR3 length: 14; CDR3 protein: CASSLGQGSNEQFF; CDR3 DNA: TGCGCCAGCAGCTTGGGACAGGGGAGTAATGAGCAGTTCTTC
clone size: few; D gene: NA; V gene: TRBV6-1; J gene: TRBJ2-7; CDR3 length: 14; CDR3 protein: CASRRAFQGYEQYF; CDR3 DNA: TGTGCCAGCCGTCGGGCGTTTCAGGGATACGAGCAGTACTTC
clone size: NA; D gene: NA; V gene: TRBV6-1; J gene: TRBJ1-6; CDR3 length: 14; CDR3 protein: CASSGRSYNSPLHF; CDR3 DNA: TGTGCCAGCAGTGGACGCTCCTATAATTCACCCCTCCACTTT
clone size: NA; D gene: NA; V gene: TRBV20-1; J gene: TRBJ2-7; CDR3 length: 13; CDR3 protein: CSARASIYYEQYF; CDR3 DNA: TGCAGTGCTAGGGCCAGCATTTACTACGAGCAGTACTTC
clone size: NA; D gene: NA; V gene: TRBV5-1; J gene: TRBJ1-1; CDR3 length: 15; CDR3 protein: CASSLAGTVNTEAFF; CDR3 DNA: TGCGCCAGCAGCTTGGCTGGGACCGTGAACACTGAAGCTTTCTTT
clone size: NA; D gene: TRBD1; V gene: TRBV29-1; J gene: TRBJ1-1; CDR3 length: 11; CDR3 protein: CSADRGTEAFF; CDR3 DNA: TGCAGCGCCGACAGGGGCACTGAAGCTTTCTTT
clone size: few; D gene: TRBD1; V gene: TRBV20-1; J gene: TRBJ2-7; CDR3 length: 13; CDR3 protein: CSARAGQQYEQYF; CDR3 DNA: TGCAGTGCTAGAGCGGGACAGCAGTACGAGCAGTACTTC
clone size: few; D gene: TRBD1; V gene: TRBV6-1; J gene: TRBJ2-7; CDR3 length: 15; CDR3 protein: CASNGQVSSSYEQYF; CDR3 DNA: TGTGCCAGCAACGGACAGGTTTCCAGCTCCTACGAGCAGTACTTC
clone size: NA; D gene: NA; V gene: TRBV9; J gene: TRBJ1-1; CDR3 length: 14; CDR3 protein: CASSVAGMDTEAFF; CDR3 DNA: TGTGCCAGCAGCGTAGCTGGAATGGACACTGAAGCTTTCTTT
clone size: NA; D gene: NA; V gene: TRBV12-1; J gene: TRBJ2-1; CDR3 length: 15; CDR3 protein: CASSSTGRSYNEQFF; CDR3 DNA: TGTGCCAGCAGTTCGACAGGAAGGTCCTACAATGAGCAGTTCTTC
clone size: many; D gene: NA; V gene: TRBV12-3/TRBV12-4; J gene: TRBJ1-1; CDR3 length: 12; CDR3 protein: CASSLMNTEAFF; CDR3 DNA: TGTGCCAGCAGCCTGATGAACACTGAAGCTTTCTTT